These 31 T cell receptor beta chains were all obtained from the same sample, sequenced in a study of technical replicates of blood from a few donors. Repertoires were generated with immunoSEQ multiplex PCR, while TCRdb's copy carries only in-frame clones and drops some. The sample records some 70,000 clones, approximately 93% being singletons. What was sequenced was PBMCs. These TCRs come from a human donor in good health. Some clones in this sample may be carry-over from other donors' samples.

V gene TRBV11-2 combines with J gene TRBJ2-3; unclear D gene. CDR3 length equals 14 residues. Germline assignment: CDR1 SGHAT and CDR2 FQNNGV. The germline V and J ends were trimmed by 5 bases and 3 bases, with 12 bases remaining between them. DNA for the CDR3: TGTGCCAGCAGCCTCCTCCCCCTTACAGATACGCAGTATTTT. This translates into CASSLLPLTDTQYF.

The rearrangement joins TRBV2 to TRBJ2-4; TRBD2 is a possible D gene (6 bases). V lost 4 bases, J lost 7 bases, and 17 bases lay in between. The length of the CDR3 is 15 residues. Per germline, CDR1 SNHLY and CDR2 FYNNEI. This CDR3 reads CASSAGESAGNIQYF. The CDR3 coding sequence is TGTGCCAGCAGTGCGGGGGAGTCTGCTGGGAACATTCAGTACTTC.

The chain has TRBV7-3 and TRBJ2-2; D possibly corresponds to TRBD2 (5 bases). There are 15 residues in the CDR3. The V gene lost 3 bases and the J gene lost 2 bases, with 10 bases spanning the gap. Germline CDR1 and CDR2: SGHTA and FQGTGA. This CDR3 is CASSLDGLNTGELFF. The CDR3 nucleotides are TGTGCCAGCAGCTTGGATGGACTTAACACCGGGGAGCTGTTTTTT.

The chain carries TRBV7-3 and TRBJ2-3, with D tentatively TRBD2 (5 bases). This CDR3 region has 15 residues. Looked up from germline, CDR1 is SGHTA and CDR2 is FQGTGA. Trimming took off 0 bases at V and 7 bases at J, with 14 bases between the two ends. The DNA of the CDR3 is TGTGCCAGCAGCTTAACCCCGGACTGGACCCATACGCAGTATTTT. Translating gives CASSLTPDWTHTQYF.

The chain links TRBV2 to TRBJ2-2, with 7 bases that match TRBD1. The V and J ends lost 6 bases and 6 bases, in that order; junction bases with no gene match: 1. The CDR3 is 12 residues long. Germline V CDR1 and CDR2: SNHLY, FYNNEI. CDR3 bases: TGTGCCAGCAGAGGACAGGCCGGGGAGCTGTTTTTT. It translates to CASRGQAGELFF.

This CDR3 reads CASSFRGGETQYF. In DNA form, the CDR3 reads TGTGCCAGCAGTTTCAGGGGTGGGGAGACCCAGTACTTC. The rearrangement links TRBV5-6 to TRBJ2-5; D possibly corresponds to TRBD1 (6 bases). Germline assignment: CDR1 SGHDT and CDR2 YYEEEE. The CDR3 is 13 amino acids. Trimming took 5 bases from V and 5 from J, leaving 13 bases between them. The full variable domain, in which reference TRBV5-6 and TRBJ2-5 provide the parts outside the CDR3, is DAGVTQSPTHLIKTRGQQVTLRCSPKSGHDTVSWYQQALGQGPQFIFQYYEEEERQRGNFPDRFSGHQFPNYSSELNVNALLLGDSALYLCASSFRGGETQYFGPGTRLLVL.

J is TRBJ2-2 and V is TRBV7-3; D may be TRBD1 (5 bases). V lost 5 bases, J lost 2 bases, and 15 bases lay in between. Germline CDR1 and CDR2: SGHTA and FQGTGA. This CDR3 region has 16 residues. As DNA, the CDR3 is TGTGCCAGCAGCACCTCGGGCGGACAAAACACCGGGGAGCTGTTTTTT. Protein sequence: CASSTSGGQNTGELFF.

The genes are TRBV10-3 and TRBJ2-1; 11 nucleotides agree with TRBD2. This CDR3 has 13 residues. V lost 10 bases to trimming and J lost 8 bases; unmatched junction nucleotides: 7. In germline, CDR1 is ENHRY, CDR2 SYGVKD. CDR3 loop: CATGASGRYEQFF. The CDR3 coding sequence is TGTGCCACCGGCGCTAGCGGGAGGTATGAGCAGTTCTTC.

The chain links TRBV27 to TRBJ2-7, with 9 positions matching TRBD2. Germline assignment: CDR1 MNHEY and CDR2 SMNVEV (reference sequence). V shed 3 bases, J shed 4 bases, and the junction held 1 base outside the gene matches. This CDR3 comprises 13 residues. The CDR3: CASSLAGGYEQYF. CDR3 nucleotide sequence: TGTGCCAGCAGTTTGGCGGGGGGGTACGAGCAGTACTTC.

J is TRBJ2-3 and V is TRBV6-5, with a tentative D call TRBD2 (6 bases). The V gene lost 10 bases and the J gene lost 3 bases, with 17 bases spanning the gap. Germline V gene data show CDR1 as MNHEY and CDR2 as SVGAGI. There are 14 residues in the CDR3. CDR3 sequence reads: CATEGRRGTDTQYF. The CDR3 nucleotides read TGTGCCACCGAGGGACGTCGGGGGACAGATACGCAGTATTTT.

This clone appeared once. V and J are TRBV4-1 and TRBJ1-2, with 7 bases identical to TRBD1. The CDR3 contains 12 residues. The trim removed 4 bases at V and 4 bases at J, leaving 0 bases unmatched. Looked up from germline, CDR1 is MGHRA and CDR2 is YSYEKL. In nucleotides, the CDR3 is TGCGCCAGCAGCCGGACAGGCTATGGCTACACCTTC. It is translated as CASSRTGYGYTF.

The rearrangement links TRBV19 to TRBJ2-3; D is unclear. The germline CDR1 and CDR2 sequences are LNHDA and SQIVND (reference sequence). The CDR3 is made up of 16 amino acids. V was trimmed by 0 bases and J by 4 bases, leaving 14 bases between them. The CDR3 sequence: CASSIDFGRSPDTQYF. CDR3 in DNA: TGTGCCAGTAGTATAGATTTCGGCAGGTCCCCAGATACGCAGTATTTT.

CDR3 DNA: TGTGCCAGCAGCTCAAGCGGGGTAGGGGAGACCCAGTACTTC. Its protein product is CASSSSGVGETQYF. V usage is TRBV7-3 and J usage is TRBJ2-5; TRBD2 aligns across 7 bases. V trimming: 4 bases; J trimming: 5 bases; junction bases outside the gene matches: 7. CDR1 is SGHTA and CDR2 is FQGTGA in the germline V gene. The length of the CDR3 is 14 residues.

The chain joins TRBV10-2 to TRBJ2-2; 11 nucleotides agree with TRBD2. V lost 5 bases and J lost 0; bases outside the gene matches: 14. There are 20 residues in the CDR3. From germline, CDR1 is WSHSY and CDR2 SAAADI. The CDR3 DNA reads as TGCGCCAGCAGTCGATTTATAGCGGGAGGGCCGAAGGCGAACACCGGGGAGCTGTTTTTT. Amino acid sequence: CASSRFIAGGPKANTGELFF.

The chain combines TRBV4-2 with TRBJ1-1; D gene unclear. Germline V lookup: CDR1 LGHNA, CDR2 YNFKEQ. The CDR3 is 15 amino acids. Trimming removed 1 base at V and 1 base at J, with 10 bases between. This CDR3 reads CASSQGEERNTEAFF. The CDR3, as DNA: TGTGCCAGCAGCCAAGGAGAAGAAAGGAACACTGAAGCTTTCTTT.

This CDR3 is CASQLSEKLFF. Here the CDR3 DNA reads TGTGCCAGCCAACTGAGTGAAAAACTGTTTTTT. This chain joins TRBV6-6 and TRBJ1-4, with D unclear. With 8 bases removed from V and 7 bases from J, the gap between germline ends came to 8 bases. Germline assignment: CDR1 MNHNY and CDR2 SVGAGI (reference sequence). This CDR3 has 11 amino acids.

The chain combines TRBV30 with TRBJ2-2; D is uncertain. This CDR3 is 15 amino acids long. V lost 3 bases and J lost 4, with 15 bases in between. Per germline, CDR1 GTSNPN and CDR2 SVGIG (reference sequence). In nucleotides, the CDR3 is TGTGCCTGGAGGGGCCCGTTCCACGGCACCGGGGAGCTGTTTTTT. Translated, it gives CAWRGPFHGTGELFF.

This rearrangement joins TRBV4-1 to TRBJ2-4, with TRBD2 identical over 7 bases. The CDR3 totals 14 residues. Trimming at V came to 2 bases and at J to 8 bases, leaving 6 bases not matched to a gene. Germline lookup yields CDR1 MGHRA and CDR2 YSYEKL. The CDR3 DNA sequence: TGCGCCAGCAGCCAAAGTGGAGGGAGGGACATTCAGTACTTC. It translates to CASSQSGGRDIQYF.

The V gene is TRBV5-5, the J gene TRBJ1-4; a weak D match, TRBD1 (6 bases). The germline V gene encodes CDR1 SGHKS and CDR2 YYEKEE (reference sequence). This CDR3 spans 15 amino acids. The ends were cut back, 4 bases at V and 7 bases at J, with 17 bases in the middle. This chain's CDR3 is CASSPRRGDSEKLFF. The DNA of the CDR3 is TGTGCCAGCAGCCCTCGCAGGGGAGATAGTGAAAAACTGTTTTTT.

The V and J genes are TRBV27 and TRBJ2-5, with 9 bases fitting TRBD1. The CDR3 totals 15 residues. Germline values: CDR1 MNHEY, CDR2 SMNVEV (reference sequence). Trimming took 2 bases from V and 4 from J; bases not matched to a gene: 5. The CDR3 DNA is TGTGCCAGCAGTTTAGGGGACAGGGTCGGAGAGACCCAGTACTTC. Amino acids: CASSLGDRVGETQYF.

The genes are TRBV6-1 and TRBJ1-1; 8 bases map to TRBD1. There are 15 residues in the CDR3. The J segment lost 3 bases and the V segment lost 2 bases, leaving 5 bases of the junction unmatched. CDR1 is MNHNS and CDR2 is SASEGT in the germline V gene. CDR3 protein: CASSEQDRGYTEAFF. The CDR3 nucleotides are TGTGCCAGCAGTGAACAAGACAGGGGATACACTGAAGCTTTCTTT.

This clone is a singleton in its sample. The chain carries TRBV6-5 and TRBJ1-1; no definite D call. Germline CDR1 MNHEY, CDR2 SVGAGI. This CDR3 is built from 15 residues. Trimming pared 4 bases from V and 4 bases from J, leaving 16 bases between. The DNA of the CDR3 is TGTGCCAGCAGTTTTCGACACGGCACTGGCACTGAAGCTTTCTTT. This encodes CASSFRHGTGTEAFF.

J is TRBJ2-7 and V is TRBV5-6; TRBD2 agrees at 16 bases. V was clipped by 5 bases and J by 6 bases; unmatched bases: 8. Germline values: CDR1 SGHDT, CDR2 YYEEEE. The CDR3 has 16 amino acids. CDR3 in amino acids: CASSKPGLAGGREQYF. Written as DNA, the CDR3 is TGTGCCAGCAGTAAACCGGGACTAGCGGGGGGGCGCGAGCAGTACTTC.

This sequence joins TRBV2 and TRBJ2-1; D is possibly TRBD2 (5 bases). Per the germline V gene, CDR1 is SNHLY and CDR2 is FYNNEI. The CDR3 has 13 residues. V shed 5 bases and J shed 7 bases, with 12 bases lying between them. CDR3 DNA: TGTGCCAGCAGTACAATTGGAGGTAATGAGCAGTTCTTC. It codes for CASSTIGGNEQFF.

The chain has TRBV9 and TRBJ1-5, with a weak D call TRBD1 (5 bases). This CDR3 is 15 amino acids long. V was shortened by 4 bases and J by 1 base, with 12 bases between the two germline ends. In germline, CDR1 is SGDLS, CDR2 YYNGEE. This CDR3 reads CASSPSGQSNQPQHF. The CDR3 DNA follows: TGTGCCAGCAGCCCATCAGGGCAGAGCAATCAGCCCCAGCATTTT.

The chain joins TRBV16 to TRBJ2-1; weak D call: TRBD2 (6 bases). Germline V gene lookup returns CDR1 KGHSY and CDR2 FQNENV. This CDR3 contains 16 residues. Trimming left V 4 bases short and J 5 bases short, with 18 bases between. Here the CDR3 reads CASSPNGSGQNNEQFF. The CDR3 DNA sequence: TGTGCCAGCAGCCCCAATGGGAGCGGGCAGAACAATGAGCAGTTCTTC.

This clone was counted ten times or more. The V gene is TRBV30, the J gene TRBJ2-7, with unresolved D. This CDR3 contains 11 residues. Trimming left V 0 bases short and J 9 bases short, with 9 bases between. Germline V gives CDR1 GTSNPN, CDR2 SVGIG (reference sequence). CDR3 sequence: CAWSVNSGQYF. Written as DNA, the CDR3 is TGTGCCTGGAGTGTAAATTCCGGGCAGTACTTC.

CDR3 amino acids: CASNPGGSTDTQYF. As DNA, the CDR3 is TGCGCCAGCAACCCGGGGGGTAGCACAGATACGCAGTATTTT. This chain connects TRBV5-1 to TRBJ2-3, with 7 bases that match TRBD2. After removal of 6 bases from V and 0 bases from J, the junction contained 4 bases not matched to a gene. Germline values: CDR1 SGHRS, CDR2 YFSETQ. The CDR3 sequence is 14 residues long. Based on the CDR3 plus reference TRBV5-1 and TRBJ2-3, the full variable domain is KAGVTQTPRYLIKTRGQQVTLSCSPISGHRSVSWYQQTPGQGLQFLFEYFSETQRNKGNFPGRFSGRQFSNSRSEMNVSTLELGDSALYLCASNPGGSTDTQYFGPGTRLTVL.

This clone was counted a single time. The chain employs TRBV14 and TRBJ2-5; the D gene is possibly TRBD1 (6 bases). V dropped 0 bases and J dropped 4 bases, with 12 bases sitting between them. Germline CDR1 SGHDN, CDR2 FVKESK. CDR3 length: 15 amino acids. This chain's CDR3 is CASSQDRGYRETQYF. The CDR3 nucleotides read TGTGCCAGCAGCCAAGACAGGGGTTATCGAGAGACCCAGTACTTC.

This clone has a single count. The V call is TRBV12-5, the J call TRBJ1-3; 11 bases agree with TRBD1. Unmatched junction bases numbered 10, after V lost 5 bases and J lost 4 bases. This CDR3 region has 17 residues. CDR1 is LGHNT and CDR2 is FRNRAP in the germline V gene. The CDR3 DNA reads TGTGCTAGTGGTACCCCGGGACAGGGGGTATCGGGAAACACCATATATTTT. The encoded protein is CASGTPGQGVSGNTIYF.

The V call is TRBV29-1, the J call TRBJ2-7; 12 nucleotides align to TRBD2. CDR1 is SQVTM, CDR2 ANQGSEA, per germline. The CDR3 consists of 14 residues. Trimming took 6 bases from V and 4 from J; bases not matched to a gene: 7. CDR3 in amino acids: CSVVTSGSPYEQYF. The CDR3 coding sequence is TGCAGCGTCGTGACTAGCGGGAGTCCTTACGAGCAGTACTTC.